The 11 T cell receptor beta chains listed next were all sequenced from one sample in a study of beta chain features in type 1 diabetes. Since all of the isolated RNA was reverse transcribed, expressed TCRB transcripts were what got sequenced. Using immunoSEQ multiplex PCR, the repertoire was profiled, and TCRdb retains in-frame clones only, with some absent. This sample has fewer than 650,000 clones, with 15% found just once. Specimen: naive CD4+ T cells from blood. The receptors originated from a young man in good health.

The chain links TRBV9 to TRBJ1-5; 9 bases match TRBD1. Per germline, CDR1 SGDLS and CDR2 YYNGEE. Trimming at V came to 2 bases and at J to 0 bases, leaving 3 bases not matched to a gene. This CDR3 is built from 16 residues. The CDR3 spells CASSVGQGSSNQPQHF. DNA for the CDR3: TGTGCCAGCAGCGTTGGACAGGGGAGTAGCAATCAGCCCCAGCATTTT.

The CDR3 loop reads CASSLGRQGYQPQHF. CDR3 coding DNA: TGTGCCAGCAGCTTAGGGAGACAGGGGTATCAGCCCCAGCATTTT. This chain connects TRBV7-2 to TRBJ1-5; the match to TRBD1 covers 8 bases. The ends lost 1 base at V and 5 bases at J; junction bases unmatched: 4. This CDR3 has 15 amino acids. The germline V gene has CDR1 SGHTA and CDR2 FQGNSA.

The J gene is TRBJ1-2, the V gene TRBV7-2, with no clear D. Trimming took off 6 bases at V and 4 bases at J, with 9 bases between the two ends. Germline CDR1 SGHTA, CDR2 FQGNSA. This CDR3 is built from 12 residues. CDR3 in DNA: TGTGCCAGCAGTTTAATGGGCTATGGCTACACCTTC. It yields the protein CASSLMGYGYTF.

DNA for the CDR3: TGTGCCAGCAGCCAAGATGGTATCGGAGGCCAAGAGACCCAGTACTTC. This codes for CASSQDGIGGQETQYF. The V gene is TRBV4-2, the J gene TRBJ2-5; possible D gene TRBD2, 5 bases. With 0 bases removed from V and 1 base from J, the gap between germline ends came to 12 bases. From germline, CDR1 is LGHNA and CDR2 YNFKEQ. This CDR3 comprises 16 residues.

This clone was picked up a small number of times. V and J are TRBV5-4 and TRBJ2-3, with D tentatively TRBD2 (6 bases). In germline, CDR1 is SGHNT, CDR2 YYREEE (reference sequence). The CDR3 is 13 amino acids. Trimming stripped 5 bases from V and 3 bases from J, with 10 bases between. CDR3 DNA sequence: TGTGCCAGCAGGAAGGAGGGGACAGATACGCAGTATTTT. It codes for CASRKEGTDTQYF.

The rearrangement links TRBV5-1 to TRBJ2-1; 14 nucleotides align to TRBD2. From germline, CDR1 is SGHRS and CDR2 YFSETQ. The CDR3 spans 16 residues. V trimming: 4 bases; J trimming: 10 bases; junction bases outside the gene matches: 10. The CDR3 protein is CASSPLTSGGAKEQFF. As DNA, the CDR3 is TGCGCCAGCAGCCCTTTGACTAGCGGGGGGGCAAAGGAGCAGTTCTTC.

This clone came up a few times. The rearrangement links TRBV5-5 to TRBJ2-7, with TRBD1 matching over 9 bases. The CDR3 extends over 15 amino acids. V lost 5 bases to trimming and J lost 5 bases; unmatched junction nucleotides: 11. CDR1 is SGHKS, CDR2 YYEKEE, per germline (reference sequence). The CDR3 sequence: CASRRRDREFHEQYF. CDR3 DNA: TGTGCCAGCAGACGCCGGGACAGGGAATTCCACGAGCAGTACTTC. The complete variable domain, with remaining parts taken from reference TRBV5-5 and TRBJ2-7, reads DAGVTQSPTHLIKTRGQQVTLRCSPISGHKSVSWYQQVLGQGPQFIFQYYEKEERGRGNFPDRFSARQFPNYSSELNVNALLLGDSALYLCASRRRDREFHEQYFGPGTRLTVT.

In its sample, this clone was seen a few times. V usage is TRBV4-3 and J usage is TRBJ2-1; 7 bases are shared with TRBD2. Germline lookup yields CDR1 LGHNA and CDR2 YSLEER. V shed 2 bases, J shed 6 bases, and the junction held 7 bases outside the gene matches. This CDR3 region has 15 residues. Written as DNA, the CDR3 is TGCGCCAGCAGCCAACAGGTTGCTAGCGGCAATGAGCAGTTCTTC. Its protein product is CASSQQVASGNEQFF.

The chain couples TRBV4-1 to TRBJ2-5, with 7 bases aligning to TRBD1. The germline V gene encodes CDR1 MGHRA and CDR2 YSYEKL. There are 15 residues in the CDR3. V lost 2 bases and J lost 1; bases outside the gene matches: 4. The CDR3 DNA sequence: TGCGCCAGCAGCCAAAACAGGGGATTCCAAGAGACCCAGTACTTC. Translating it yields CASSQNRGFQETQYF.

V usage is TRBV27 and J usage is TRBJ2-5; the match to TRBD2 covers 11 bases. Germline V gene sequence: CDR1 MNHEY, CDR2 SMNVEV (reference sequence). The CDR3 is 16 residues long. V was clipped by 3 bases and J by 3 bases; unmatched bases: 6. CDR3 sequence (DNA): TGTGCCAGCAGTTTTCGGACTAGCGGGCTAGAAGAGACCCAGTACTTC. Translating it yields CASSFRTSGLEETQYF.

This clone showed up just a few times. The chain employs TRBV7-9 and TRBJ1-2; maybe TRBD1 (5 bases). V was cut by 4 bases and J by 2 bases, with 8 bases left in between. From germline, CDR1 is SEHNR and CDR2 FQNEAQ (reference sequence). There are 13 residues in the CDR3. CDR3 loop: CASSWDRNYGYTF. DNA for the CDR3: TGTGCCAGCAGCTGGGACCGCAACTATGGCTACACCTTC.